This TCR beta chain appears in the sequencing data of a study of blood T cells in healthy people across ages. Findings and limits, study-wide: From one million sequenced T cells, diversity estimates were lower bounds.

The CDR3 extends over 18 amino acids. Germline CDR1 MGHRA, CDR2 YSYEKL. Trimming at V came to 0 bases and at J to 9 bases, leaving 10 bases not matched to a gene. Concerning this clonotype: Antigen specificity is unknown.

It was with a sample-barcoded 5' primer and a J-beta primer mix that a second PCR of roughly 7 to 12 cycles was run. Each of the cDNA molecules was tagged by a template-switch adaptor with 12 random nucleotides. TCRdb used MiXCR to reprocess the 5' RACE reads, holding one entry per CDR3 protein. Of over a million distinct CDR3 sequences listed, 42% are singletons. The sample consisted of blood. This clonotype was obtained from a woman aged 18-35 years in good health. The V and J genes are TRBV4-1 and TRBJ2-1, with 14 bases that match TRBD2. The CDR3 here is CASSQEGGLAGGRGEQFF. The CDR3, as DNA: TGCGCCAGCAGCCAAGAAGGAGGACTAGCGGGGGGTCGGGGTGAGCAGTTCTTC.